Below are 28 T cell receptor beta chains sequenced from a single sample in a study of blood T cell repertoires in COVID-19. The protocol was immunoSEQ multiplex PCR, while the TCRdb copy is restricted to in-frame clones and leaves out a portion. Here the sample spans about 99,000 clones, roughly 88% being singletons. Source material: peripheral blood. The receptors here all came from a man in his forties or fifties with COVID-19, enrolled during active disease.

V and J are TRBV9 and TRBJ1-2; 7 bases are shared with TRBD1. V dropped 2 bases and J dropped 4; count of bases not matched to a gene: 8. This CDR3 comprises 15 residues. Germline V CDR1 and CDR2: SGDLS, YYNGEE. The DNA for the CDR3 is TGTGCCAGCAGCGTGGGGGGACAGAACCTCTATGGCTACACCTTC. This translates into CASSVGGQNLYGYTF.

The chain has TRBV19 and TRBJ1-2; D may be TRBD1 (6 bases). This CDR3 is built from 13 residues. V lost 1 base and J 3 bases, leaving 6 bases between the germline ends. Germline CDR1 LNHDA, CDR2 SQIVND (reference sequence). CDR3 in amino acids: CASSIGGHYGYTF. The CDR3 region has the DNA TGTGCCAGTAGTATAGGGGGGCACTATGGCTACACCTTC.

This rearrangement joins TRBV15 to TRBJ1-6; D gene uncertain. The CDR3 is 19 residues long. Trimming left V 1 base short and J 6 bases short, with 22 bases between. CDR1 is LNHNV, CDR2 YYDKDF, per germline (reference sequence). The chain's CDR3 is CATSRGSIRLTTSNSPLHF. The CDR3 region has the DNA TGTGCCACCAGCAGAGGCTCGATCCGTTTAACTACCTCTAATTCACCCCTCCACTTT.

In DNA, the CDR3 is TGTGCCAGCAGCGCTGAATCTGGCGGGGGGTGGGATACGCAGTATTTT. This gives the protein CASSAESGGGWDTQYF. V usage is TRBV9 and J usage is TRBJ2-3, with 8 bases that match TRBD2. V was clipped by 3 bases and J by 6 bases; unmatched bases: 12. Germline-derived CDR1 and CDR2 are SGDLS and YYNGEE. There are 16 residues in the CDR3.

This chain links TRBV6-5 with TRBJ1-5; weak D call: TRBD1 (5 bases). The CDR3 covers 15 residues. Trimming pared 5 bases from V and 8 bases from J, leaving 19 bases between. The germline gives CDR1 MNHEY, CDR2 SVGAGI. The CDR3 bases are TGTGCCAGCAGTCAATACCATGGGGGGGGTGAGCCCCAGCATTTT. Translating gives CASSQYHGGGEPQHF.

The chain is built from TRBV19 and TRBJ2-7; perhaps TRBD2 as D (6 bases). There are 13 residues in the CDR3. CDR1 is LNHDA, CDR2 SQIVND, per germline (reference sequence). Deletions cut 5 bases from V and 0 bases from J, with 8 bases between. The CDR3 here is CASSGGYSYEQYF. Here the CDR3 DNA reads TGTGCCAGTAGTGGGGGGTACTCCTACGAGCAGTACTTC.

Concerning this clone itself: Other nucleotide sequences from this sample produce the same CDR3. The rearrangement uses TRBV3-1 (or the pseudogene TRBV3-2) and TRBJ1-1; D is perhaps TRBD1 (5 bases). This CDR3 has 13 residues. Trimming removed 1 base from V and 5 bases from J, with 8 bases in between. CDR1 and CDR2 from the germline V gene are LGHDT and YNNKEL (reference sequence). CDR3 DNA sequence: TGTGCCAGCAGCCAAGGGGGGGGAACTGAAGCTTTCTTT. This codes for CASSQGGGTEAFF.

This chain connects TRBV27 to TRBJ2-2; 9 bases match TRBD1. The trim removed 6 bases at V and 5 bases at J, leaving 1 base unmatched. The germline CDR1 and CDR2 sequences are MNHEY and SMNVEV (reference sequence). This CDR3 has 13 residues. CDR3 sequence: CASRTGGTGELFF. The CDR3 DNA reads TGTGCCAGCAGGACAGGGGGAACCGGGGAGCTGTTTTTT.

The CDR3 DNA follows: TGTGCCAGCAGCGGCCGGGGGGCTACAGGAGAGCAGTTCTTC. Translating it yields CASSGRGATGEQFF. The chain has TRBV11-3 and TRBJ2-1, with D perhaps matching TRBD2 (7 bases). The CDR3 is made up of 14 amino acids. CDR1 is SGHNT, CDR2 YENEEA, per germline. V shed 5 bases and J shed 10 bases, with 18 bases lying between them.

The chain combines TRBV4-2 with TRBJ2-5; TRBD1 matches at 8 bases. V shed 0 bases, J shed 4 bases, and the junction held 7 bases outside the gene matches. In germline, CDR1 is LGHNA, CDR2 YNFKEQ. The CDR3 contains 16 residues. CDR3 bases: TGTGCCAGCAGCCAAGATCTGTCAGGGGGCCGAGAGACCCAGTACTTC. Translating it yields CASSQDLSGGRETQYF.

This rearrangement joins TRBV5-4 to TRBJ1-5; maybe TRBD1 (5 bases). Per germline, CDR1 SGHNT and CDR2 YYREEE (reference sequence). The CDR3 totals 15 residues. V was trimmed by 0 bases and J by 4 bases, leaving 11 bases between them. CDR3 residues: CASSLEPGGNQPQHF. In DNA, the CDR3 is TGTGCCAGCAGCTTGGAGCCGGGGGGAAATCAGCCCCAGCATTTT. The variable domain in full, with the rest retrieved from reference TRBV5-4 and TRBJ1-5, is ETGVTQSPTHLIKTRGQQVTLRCSSQSGHNTVSWYQQALGQGPQFIFQYYREEENGRGNFPPRFSGLQFPNYSSELNVNALELDDSALYLCASSLEPGGNQPQHFGDGTRLSIL.

This chain links TRBV6-6 with TRBJ1-4; tentatively, D is TRBD1 (5 bases). V shed 2 bases and J shed 8 bases, with 12 bases lying between them. This CDR3 comprises 14 residues. CDR1 MNHNY and CDR2 SVGAGI come from the germline V gene (reference sequence). The CDR3 bases are TGTGCCAGCAGTTACGGGTCAGGGTCGGAAAAACTGTTTTTT. Its translation: CASSYGSGSEKLFF.

V usage is TRBV7-2 and J usage is TRBJ1-2; D perhaps matches TRBD1 (6 bases). Trimming took 3 bases from V and 8 from J, leaving 19 bases between them. The CDR3 has 15 amino acids. CDR1 and CDR2 from the germline V gene are SGHTA and FQGNSA. CDR3 sequence: CASSLGRGASFGYTF. CDR3 nucleotide sequence: TGTGCCAGCAGCTTGGGGAGGGGGGCGTCTTTCGGCTACACCTTC.

V is TRBV5-1 and J is TRBJ2-7, with 8 bases aligning to TRBD2. The CDR3 spans 15 residues. V lost 2 bases and J lost 1; bases outside the gene matches: 5. The germline V gene encodes CDR1 SGHRS and CDR2 YFSETQ. The CDR3 sequence is CASSLLSGGSYEQYF. DNA of the CDR3: TGCGCCAGCAGCTTACTGAGCGGGGGATCCTACGAGCAGTACTTC.

This sequence joins TRBV24-1 and TRBJ2-1, with D possibly matching TRBD1 (6 bases). The CDR3 is 16 residues long. The germline V and J ends were trimmed by 5 bases and 0 bases, with 13 bases remaining between them. CDR1 is KGHDR, CDR2 SFDVKD, per germline. The CDR3 DNA reads as TGTGCCACCAGTGCCATAGACAGGAGCTCCTACAATGAGCAGTTCTTC. This gives the protein CATSAIDRSSYNEQFF.

This clone was seen once. The chain is built from TRBV19 and TRBJ1-2, with 9 bases identical to TRBD1. Germline values: CDR1 LNHDA, CDR2 SQIVND (reference sequence). The CDR3 consists of 13 residues. Trimming removed 3 bases from V and 8 bases from J; junction bases left unmatched: 4. For the CDR3, the DNA is TGTGCCAGTAGTATCAGACAGGGGGACGGCTACACCTTC. Amino acid sequence: CASSIRQGDGYTF. Full variable domain (remainder filled in from reference TRBV19 and TRBJ1-2): DGGITQSPKYLFRKEGQNVTLSCEQNLNHDAMYWYRQDPGQGLRLIYYSQIVNDFQKGDIAEGYSVSREKKESFPLTVTSAQKNPTAFYLCASSIRQGDGYTFGSGTRLTVV.

The CDR3 region is CASSLGQPYNEQFF. As DNA, the CDR3 is TGCGCCAGCAGCTTGGGACAGCCCTACAATGAGCAGTTCTTC. This rearrangement joins TRBV5-1 to TRBJ2-1, with D possibly being TRBD1 (5 bases). V shed 0 bases and J shed 2 bases, with 6 bases lying between them. The CDR3 spans 14 residues. Germline lookup yields CDR1 SGHRS and CDR2 YFSETQ.

This clone was picked up one time. V and J are TRBV13 and TRBJ1-2, with 9 bases lining up with TRBD1. Germline lookup yields CDR1 PRHDT and CDR2 FYEKMQ (reference sequence). Losses at the gene ends were 5 bases for V and 8 bases for J; bases not matched to a gene: 15. The CDR3 length is 16 residues. CDR3 DNA: TGTGCCAGCAGCCTTGGACAGGGGTGGGCACCTGGGGGCTACACCTTC. This encodes CASSLGQGWAPGGYTF.

The chain couples TRBV7-3 to TRBJ2-3, with no clear D. The CDR3 runs to 12 residues. The germline gives CDR1 SGHTA, CDR2 FQGTGA. V was trimmed by 5 bases and J by 4 bases, leaving 7 bases between them. CDR3 DNA sequence: TGTGCCAGCAGCCCCGGAGCAGATACGCAGTATTTT. Amino acids: CASSPGADTQYF.

This rearrangement joins TRBV5-1 to TRBJ1-4, with D perhaps matching TRBD1 (5 bases). Trimming took off 2 bases at V and 7 bases at J, with 21 bases between the two ends. The CDR3 loop spans 17 amino acids. Germline lookup yields CDR1 SGHRS and CDR2 YFSETQ. CDR3 region: CASSLSPLGPGVEKLFF. Written as DNA, the CDR3 is TGCGCCAGCAGCTTATCACCTTTGGGGCCGGGGGTTGAAAAACTGTTTTTT.

The V and J genes are TRBV14 and TRBJ1-2; D not resolved. The CDR3 covers 14 residues. Per the germline V gene, CDR1 is SGHDN and CDR2 is FVKESK. Between the trimmed V and J ends, which lost 1 base and 4 bases, there was a span of 10 bases. CDR3 sequence: CASSQVYGGYGYTF. In DNA form, the CDR3 reads TGTGCCAGCAGCCAAGTTTACGGCGGCTATGGCTACACCTTC.

This chain joins TRBV7-2 and TRBJ1-4; D gene unclear. Germline-derived CDR1 and CDR2 are SGHTA and FQGNSA. This CDR3 region has 16 residues. Trimming removed 2 bases from V and 5 bases from J, with 15 bases in between. The CDR3 here is CASSLKLRSVNEKLFF. The DNA of the CDR3 is TGTGCCAGCAGCTTAAAGTTGCGCAGCGTCAATGAAAAACTGTTTTTT.

The chain employs TRBV27 and TRBJ1-3, with 7 bases fitting TRBD1. This CDR3 contains 15 residues. V trimming: 5 bases; J trimming: 0 bases; junction bases outside the gene matches: 4. Germline CDR1 reads MNHEY; CDR2 reads SMNVEV (reference sequence). The CDR3 DNA follows: TGTGCCAGCAGTCCCTCAGGGGGCTCTGGAAACACCATATATTTT. Residues: CASSPSGGSGNTIYF.

The chain is built from TRBV6-5 and TRBJ2-1; D might be TRBD1 (5 bases). This CDR3 is built from 13 residues. CDR1 and CDR2 from the germline V gene are MNHEY and SVGAGI. V gave up 2 bases and J gave up 10 bases, with 12 bases separating them. The CDR3 region is CASSYGGAGEQFF. CDR3 in DNA: TGTGCCAGCAGTTACGGTGGGGCAGGCGAGCAGTTCTTC.

V usage is TRBV2 and J usage is TRBJ1-6; no firm D call. This CDR3 has 13 amino acids. CDR1 SNHLY and CDR2 FYNNEI come from the germline V gene. Between the trimmed V and J ends, which lost 5 bases and 4 bases, there was a span of 6 bases. Here the CDR3 reads CASSTRYNSPLHF. The CDR3 region has the DNA TGTGCCAGCAGTACGAGGTATAATTCACCCCTCCACTTT.

The V gene is TRBV7-8, the J gene TRBJ2-7; 8 nucleotides match TRBD2. This CDR3 is built from 15 residues. Looked up from germline, CDR1 is SGHVS and CDR2 is FQNEAQ. Germline trimming cut 5 bases from V and 3 bases from J; bases unmatched to any gene: 9. The CDR3 DNA reads TGTGCCAGCAGCCCCCTGGGACTAGTTCGCTACGAGCAGTACTTC. Amino acids: CASSPLGLVRYEQYF.

The chain has TRBV24-1 and TRBJ1-1; D not resolved. This CDR3 comprises 13 residues. The V gene's germline CDR1 is KGHDR and CDR2 SFDVKD. Trimming removed 5 bases from V and 0 bases from J, with 6 bases in between. CDR3 protein: CATSGRLNTEAFF. The CDR3 DNA reads TGTGCCACCAGTGGCAGATTGAACACTGAAGCTTTCTTT.

The chain is built from TRBV6-4 and TRBJ2-2; no reliable D call. The V end lost 1 base, the J end lost 5 bases, and 5 bases lay between the germline ends. The CDR3 has 13 amino acids. Looked up from germline, CDR1 is MRHNA and CDR2 is SNTAGT. CDR3 in amino acids: CASSDYITGELFF. CDR3 coding DNA: TGTGCCAGCAGTGACTATATTACCGGGGAGCTGTTTTTT.